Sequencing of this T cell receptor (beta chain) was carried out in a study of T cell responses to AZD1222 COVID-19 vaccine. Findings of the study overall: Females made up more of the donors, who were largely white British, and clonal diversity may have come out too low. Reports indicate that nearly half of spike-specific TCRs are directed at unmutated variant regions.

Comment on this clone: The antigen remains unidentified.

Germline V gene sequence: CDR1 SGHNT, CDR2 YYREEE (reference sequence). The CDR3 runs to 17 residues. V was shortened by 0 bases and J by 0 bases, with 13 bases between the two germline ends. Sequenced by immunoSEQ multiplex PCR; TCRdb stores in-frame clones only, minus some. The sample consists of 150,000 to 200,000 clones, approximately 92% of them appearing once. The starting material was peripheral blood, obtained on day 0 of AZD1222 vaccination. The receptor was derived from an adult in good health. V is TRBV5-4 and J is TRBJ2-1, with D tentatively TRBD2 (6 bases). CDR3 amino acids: CASSLAAGPSSYNEQFF. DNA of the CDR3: TGTGCCAGCAGCTTGGCCGCGGGACCCAGCTCCTACAATGAGCAGTTCTTC.